This T cell receptor (beta chain) was sequenced in a study of brain T cells in children with intractable seizures. Study observations and caveats: Only CDR3 sequence similarity suggested viral specificity, without known HCMV serostatus.

Losses at the gene ends were 9 bases for V and 4 bases for J; bases not matched to a gene: 12. This CDR3 contains 15 residues. The V gene's germline CDR1 is SNHLY and CDR2 FYNNEI. Generated by immunoSEQ multiplex PCR, the TCRdb table keeps only in-frame clones and is missing some. The table has 78,000 or so clones, around nine tenths seen once. The sequenced cases were selected for having the highest brain T cell transcript signatures. Note on this clone: Its target is unknown.

The sample consisted of peripheral blood, taken at surgery. The TCR sequence derives from a girl aged 2-9 years with Rasmussen encephalitis and intractable seizures. The V call is TRBV2, the J call TRBJ2-7; the match to TRBD1 covers 10 bases. This chain's CDR3 is CASEGRDRGSYEQYF. The CDR3 nucleotides read TGTGCCAGTGAGGGAAGGGACAGGGGATCTTACGAGCAGTACTTC.